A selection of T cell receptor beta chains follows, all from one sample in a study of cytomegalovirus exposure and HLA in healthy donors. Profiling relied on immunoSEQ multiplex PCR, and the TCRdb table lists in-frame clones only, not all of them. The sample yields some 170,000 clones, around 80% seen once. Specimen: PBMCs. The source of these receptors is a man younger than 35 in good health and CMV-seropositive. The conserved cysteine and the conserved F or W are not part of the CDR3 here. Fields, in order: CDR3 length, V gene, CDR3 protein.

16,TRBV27,ASSLLVTGTRMNTEAF
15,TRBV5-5,ASSLEVRGQGTGELF
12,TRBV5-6,ASSLTGYDTEAF
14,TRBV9,ASSVRGLAGNYEQY
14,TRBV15,ATSRDDVAPQETQY
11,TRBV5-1,ASSVGGDRDAF
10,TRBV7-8,ASSHTRNEQF
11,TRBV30,AWSVRGRTEAF
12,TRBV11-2,ASSFNQGTDTQY
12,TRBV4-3,ASSQVWQNTEAF
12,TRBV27,ASSLGGLGSPLH
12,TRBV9,ASSPSGGLAEAF
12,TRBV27,ASSVRESLYGYT
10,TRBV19,ASSAGTDTQY
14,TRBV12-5,ASGSQQGSGANGLT
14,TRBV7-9,ASSAAGREDNSPLH
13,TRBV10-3,AISDPTFGRDEQY
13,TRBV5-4,ASSYPSGNTGELF
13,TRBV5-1,ASSFTGGENTEAF
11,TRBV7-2,ASSTTRGNIQY